The 24 T cell receptor beta chains in this list originate from one sample, sequenced in a study of blood T cell repertoires in COVID-19. The protocol was immunoSEQ multiplex PCR, while the TCRdb copy is restricted to in-frame clones and leaves out a portion. The sample has about 150,000 clones, over 80% seen once. Sequencing used peripheral blood. The receptors derive from a man aged 55 to 70 with active or convalescent COVID-19.

The gene calls are TRBV9 and TRBJ2-1; 10 bases agree with TRBD2. The CDR3 extends over 16 amino acids. Trimming at V came to 3 bases and at J to 5 bases, leaving 8 bases not matched to a gene. Germline V gene data show CDR1 as SGDLS and CDR2 as YYNGEE. In nucleotides, the CDR3 is TGTGCCAGCAGCGCCAGGACTAGCGGAGCCAACAATGAGCAGTTCTTC. It codes for CASSARTSGANNEQFF.

The genes are TRBV19 and TRBJ1-5; D remains unclear. CDR1 is LNHDA and CDR2 is SQIVND in the germline V gene (reference sequence). The germline V and J ends were trimmed by 3 bases and 5 bases, with 23 bases remaining between them. CDR3 size: 18 residues. The CDR3 nucleotides read TGTGCCAGTAGTATCTCTCGTTCTGTCTGGTTGTCAGATCAGCCCCAGCATTTT. The encoded protein is CASSISRSVWLSDQPQHF.

The count of this clone is one. This rearrangement joins TRBV18 to TRBJ2-3; 8 positions agree with TRBD2. The CDR3 covers 17 residues. The V gene's germline CDR1 is KGHSH and CDR2 LQKENI. The trim removed 0 bases at V and 4 bases at J, leaving 9 bases unmatched. This chain's CDR3 is CASSPPRGAGVADTQYF. Written as DNA, the CDR3 is TGTGCCAGCTCACCACCCCGGGGAGCGGGAGTGGCAGATACGCAGTATTTT.

V usage is TRBV28 and J usage is TRBJ2-7; 7 positions agree with TRBD1. Unmatched junction bases numbered 3, after V lost 2 bases and J lost 2 bases. The CDR3 consists of 14 residues. CDR1 is MDHEN and CDR2 is SYDVKM in the germline V gene. The CDR3 spells CASSLQGVPYEQYF. CDR3 DNA sequence: TGTGCCAGCAGTTTACAGGGGGTTCCCTACGAGCAGTACTTC.

This clone was counted only a few times. The rearrangement uses TRBV2 and TRBJ2-7, with TRBD1 identical over 9 bases. CDR3 size: 14 residues. Germline V CDR1 and CDR2: SNHLY, FYNNEI. The J segment lost 4 bases and the V segment lost 4 bases, leaving 5 bases of the junction unmatched. CDR3 nucleotide sequence: TGTGCCAGCAGTGTGTGGACAGGGGAGTACGAGCAGTACTTC. This encodes CASSVWTGEYEQYF.

V is TRBV27 and J is TRBJ1-2; D call uncertain. Trimming took 3 bases from V and 7 from J, leaving 12 bases between them. This CDR3 spans 13 amino acids. CDR1 and CDR2 from the germline V gene are MNHEY and SMNVEV (reference sequence). The CDR3 region has the DNA TGTGCCAGCAGTTTGCGGGCAGGAGGTGGCTACACCTTC. Translation gives CASSLRAGGGYTF.

CDR3 coding DNA: TGCGCCAGCAGCCAAGACACTTGGGGCTCCGAGCAGTACTTC. Encoded protein: CASSQDTWGSEQYF. V and J are TRBV4-1 and TRBJ2-7; D is possibly TRBD1 (5 bases). The length of the CDR3 is 14 residues. V lost 0 bases, J lost 6 bases, and 12 bases lay in between. Per the germline V gene, CDR1 is MGHRA and CDR2 is YSYEKL.

The chain employs TRBV21-1 and TRBJ2-2; the DNA was not used to check the table's D call, TRBD2. TRBV21-1 is a documented pseudogene. The CDR3 loop spans 14 amino acids. The CDR3 region is CASGGWRDERELFF. CDR3 nucleotide sequence: TGTGCCAGCGGCGGTTGGAGGGATGAACGGGAGCTGTTTTTT.

The CDR3 protein is CAIKKSGSLSTDTQYF. The CDR3 nucleotides read TGTGCCATCAAAAAATCCGGGAGTCTAAGCACAGATACGCAGTATTTT. The V gene is TRBV28, the J gene TRBJ2-3; TRBD2 is a possible D gene (6 bases). The CDR3 totals 16 residues. Trimming took off 10 bases at V and 0 bases at J, with 20 bases between the two ends. From germline, CDR1 is MDHEN and CDR2 SYDVKM.

The chain links TRBV27 to TRBJ1-6; D not resolved. Germline loops: CDR1 MNHEY, CDR2 SMNVEV (reference sequence). CDR3 length equals 13 residues. Trimming removed 6 bases from V and 5 bases from J, with 8 bases in between. The CDR3 DNA reads as TGTGCCAGCAGCGGGATAAATAATTCACCCCTCCACTTT. It yields the protein CASSGINNSPLHF.

V usage is TRBV5-1 and J usage is TRBJ2-1, with D perhaps TRBD2 (6 bases). Between the trimmed V and J ends, which lost 0 bases and 9 bases, there was a span of 10 bases. There are 13 residues in the CDR3. The germline CDR1 and CDR2 sequences are SGHRS and YFSETQ. Here the CDR3 reads CASSLGGGAEQFF. The CDR3 nucleotides are TGCGCCAGCAGCTTGGGTGGAGGGGCTGAGCAGTTCTTC.

This clone has only one observation. The chain recombines TRBV27 with TRBJ2-2, with a tentative D call TRBD2 (5 bases). Trimming took off 2 bases at V and 5 bases at J, with 15 bases between the two ends. The CDR3 has 16 amino acids. Germline assignment: CDR1 MNHEY and CDR2 SMNVEV (reference sequence). Written as DNA, the CDR3 is TGTGCCAGCAGTTTAACCGGGGTAGTGGGTACCGGGGAGCTGTTTTTT. Translated: CASSLTGVVGTGELFF.

This rearrangement joins TRBV6-5 to TRBJ2-7; D gene ambiguous. Trimming cost V 6 bases and J 0 bases, with 9 bases left between them. CDR1 and CDR2 from the germline V gene are MNHEY and SVGAGI. The CDR3 is 13 residues long. CDR3 in amino acids: CASSVTSSYEQYF. The DNA for the CDR3 is TGTGCCAGCAGCGTAACAAGCTCCTACGAGCAGTACTTC.

The chain joins TRBV5-1 to TRBJ2-3; 10 bases are shared with TRBD2. The V and J ends lost 4 bases and 4 bases, in that order; junction bases with no gene match: 3. CDR1 is SGHRS and CDR2 is YFSETQ in the germline V gene. This CDR3 region has 14 residues. DNA for the CDR3: TGCGCCAGCAGCCCCCTAGCGGGAGCAGATACGCAGTATTTT. This sequence encodes CASSPLAGADTQYF.

The J gene is TRBJ2-7, the V gene TRBV5-1, with TRBD1 matching over 9 bases. After removal of 3 bases from V and 6 bases from J, the junction contained 4 bases not matched to a gene. CDR1 and CDR2 (germline): SGHRS, YFSETQ. This CDR3 is 13 amino acids long. CDR3 in DNA: TGCGCCAGCAGCTCGGGACAGGGAGGCGAGCAGTACTTC. Amino acid sequence: CASSSGQGGEQYF.

CDR3 sequence: CASSLGPGTNEKLFF. DNA of the CDR3: TGTGCCAGCAGCTTAGGCCCGGGGACTAATGAAAAACTGTTTTTT. The chain combines TRBV7-2 with TRBJ1-4; D gene ambiguous. The V and J ends lost 1 base and 2 bases respectively, with 8 bases between them. This CDR3 is 15 amino acids long. The germline CDR1 and CDR2 sequences are SGHTA and FQGNSA.

The sample holds a few counts of this clone. The gene calls are TRBV19 and TRBJ2-4, with D hard to call. CDR1 and CDR2 (germline): LNHDA, SQIVND (reference sequence). This CDR3 region has 14 residues. Trimming stripped 6 bases from V and 4 bases from J, with 13 bases between. CDR3 sequence (DNA): TGTGCCAGTAGCCCCGGGTATCAAAAAAACATTCAGTACTTC. Encoded protein: CASSPGYQKNIQYF.

The V gene is TRBV11-2, the J gene TRBJ1-1; D may be TRBD1 (6 bases). V lost 6 bases, J lost 4 bases, and 12 bases lay in between. The CDR3 contains 13 residues. The germline gives CDR1 SGHAT, CDR2 FQNNGV. CDR3 region: CASRPGEGTEAFF. CDR3 in DNA: TGTGCCAGCAGGCCAGGGGAGGGCACTGAAGCTTTCTTT.

The CDR3 region has the DNA TGTGCCAGCTCCCCAAGGACTAGCGGCTACAATGAGCAGTTCTTC. This encodes CASSPRTSGYNEQFF. The chain is built from TRBV18 and TRBJ2-1, with 10 bases aligning to TRBD2. The CDR3 loop spans 15 amino acids. Germline loops: CDR1 KGHSH, CDR2 LQKENI. J gave up 3 bases and V 6 bases, and 5 bases lay outside the gene matches.

This clone came up a few times. The V and J genes are TRBV7-9 and TRBJ2-2; tentative D call: TRBD1 (5 bases). The CDR3 sequence is 13 residues long. Trimming cost V 7 bases and J 5 bases, with 11 bases left between them. Germline-derived CDR1 and CDR2 are SEHNR and FQNEAQ (reference sequence). CDR3 loop: CASTRTSTGELFF. CDR3 bases: TGTGCCAGCACAAGGACAAGTACCGGGGAGCTGTTTTTT.

The chain couples TRBV2 to TRBJ1-3; no firm D call. The CDR3 extends over 16 amino acids. Germline lookup yields CDR1 SNHLY and CDR2 FYNNEI. V gave up 1 base and J gave up 0 bases, with 10 bases separating them. The CDR3 region is CASSEGGGSSGNTIYF. CDR3 nucleotide sequence: TGTGCCAGCAGTGAAGGGGGAGGGTCCTCTGGAAACACCATATATTTT.

A single count supports this clone. One end of the junction is discordant with germline, which a read error may explain. The rearrangement links TRBV28 to TRBJ2-7; possible D gene TRBD1, 6 bases. The CDR3 is made up of 11 amino acids. Germline CDR1 and CDR2: MDHEN and SYDVKM. This CDR3 reads CASRFNREQHF. The DNA for the CDR3 is TGTGCCAGCAGATTCAACAGGGAGCAGCACTTC.

This clone was detected only once. The chain uses TRBV7-9 and TRBJ1-1; D is perhaps TRBD1 (5 bases). Trimming removed 4 bases from V and 4 bases from J, with 13 bases in between. Looked up from germline, CDR1 is SEHNR and CDR2 is FQNEAQ (reference sequence). The CDR3 contains 14 residues. The CDR3 sequence: CASSSGAWITEAFF. CDR3 coding DNA: TGTGCCAGCAGCTCTGGGGCATGGATCACTGAAGCTTTCTTT.

The chain uses TRBV27 and TRBJ2-7; 7 bases match TRBD1. J lost 3 bases, V lost 6 bases, and 14 bases had no gene match. Germline CDR1 reads MNHEY; CDR2 reads SMNVEV (reference sequence). The CDR3 spans 16 residues. CDR3 in amino acids: CASSPVGSGGLYEQYF. In DNA, the CDR3 is TGTGCCAGCAGCCCAGTGGGGTCAGGGGGTCTCTACGAGCAGTACTTC.